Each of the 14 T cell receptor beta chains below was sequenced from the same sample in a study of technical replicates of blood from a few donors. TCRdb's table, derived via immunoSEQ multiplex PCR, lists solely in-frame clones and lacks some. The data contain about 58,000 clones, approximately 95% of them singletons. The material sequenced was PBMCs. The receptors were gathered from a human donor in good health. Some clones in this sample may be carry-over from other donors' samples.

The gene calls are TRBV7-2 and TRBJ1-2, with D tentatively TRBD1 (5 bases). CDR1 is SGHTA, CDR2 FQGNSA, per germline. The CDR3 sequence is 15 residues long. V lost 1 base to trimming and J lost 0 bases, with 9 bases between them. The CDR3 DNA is TGTGCCAGCAGCTTAGGACAGCGAGCTAACTATGGCTACACCTTC. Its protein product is CASSLGQRANYGYTF. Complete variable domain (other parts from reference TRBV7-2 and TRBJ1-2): GAGVSQSPSNKVTEKGKDVELRCDPISGHTALYWYRQSLGQGLEFLIYFQGNSAPDKSGLPSDRFSAERTGGSVSTLTIQRTQQEDSAVYLCASSLGQRANYGYTFGSGTRLTVV.

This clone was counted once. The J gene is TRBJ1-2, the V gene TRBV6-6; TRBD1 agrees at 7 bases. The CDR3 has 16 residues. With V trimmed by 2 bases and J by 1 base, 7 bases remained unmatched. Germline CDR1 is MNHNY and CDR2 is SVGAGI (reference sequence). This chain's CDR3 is CASSYESNRGNYGYTF. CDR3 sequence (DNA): TGTGCCAGCAGTTACGAGTCTAACAGGGGTAACTATGGCTACACCTTC.

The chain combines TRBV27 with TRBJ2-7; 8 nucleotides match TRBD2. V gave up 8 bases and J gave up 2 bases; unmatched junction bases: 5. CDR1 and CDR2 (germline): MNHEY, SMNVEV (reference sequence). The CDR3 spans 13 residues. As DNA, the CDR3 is TGTGCCAGCGGGCGGGGGGTCGCCTACGAGCAGTACTTC. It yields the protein CASGRGVAYEQYF.

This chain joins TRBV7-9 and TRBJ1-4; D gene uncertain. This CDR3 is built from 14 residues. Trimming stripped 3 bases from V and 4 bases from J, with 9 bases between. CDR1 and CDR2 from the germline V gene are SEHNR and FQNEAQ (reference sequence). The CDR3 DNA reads TGTGCCAGCAGCTTGGGAGGGAGTAATGAAAAACTGTTTTTT. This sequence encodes CASSLGGSNEKLFF.

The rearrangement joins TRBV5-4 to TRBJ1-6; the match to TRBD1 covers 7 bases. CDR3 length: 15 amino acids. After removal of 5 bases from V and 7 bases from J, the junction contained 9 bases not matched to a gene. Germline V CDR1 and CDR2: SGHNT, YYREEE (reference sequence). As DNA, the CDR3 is TGTGCCAGCAGACCTCGGGGACAGCTCAATTCACCCCTCCACTTT. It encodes CASRPRGQLNSPLHF.

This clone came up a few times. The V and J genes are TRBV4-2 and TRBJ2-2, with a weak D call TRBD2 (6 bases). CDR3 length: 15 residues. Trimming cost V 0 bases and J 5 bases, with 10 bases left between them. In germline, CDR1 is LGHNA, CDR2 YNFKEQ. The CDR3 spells CASSQEEGGTGELFF. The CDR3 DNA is TGTGCCAGCAGCCAAGAGGAGGGTGGAACCGGGGAGCTGTTTTTT.

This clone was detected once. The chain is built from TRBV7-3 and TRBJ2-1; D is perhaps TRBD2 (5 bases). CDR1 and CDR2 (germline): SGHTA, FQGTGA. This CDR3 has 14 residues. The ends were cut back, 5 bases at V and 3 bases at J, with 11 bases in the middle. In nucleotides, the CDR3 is TGTGCCAGCAGCCCCGGACTCTTCTACAATGAGCAGTTCTTC. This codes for CASSPGLFYNEQFF.

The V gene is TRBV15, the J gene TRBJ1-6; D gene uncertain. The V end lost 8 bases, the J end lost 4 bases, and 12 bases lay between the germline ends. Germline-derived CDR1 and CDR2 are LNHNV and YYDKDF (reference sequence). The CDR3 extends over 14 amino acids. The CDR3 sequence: CATSGALYNSPLHF. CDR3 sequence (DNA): TGTGCCACCTCGGGAGCGCTTTATAATTCACCCCTCCACTTT.

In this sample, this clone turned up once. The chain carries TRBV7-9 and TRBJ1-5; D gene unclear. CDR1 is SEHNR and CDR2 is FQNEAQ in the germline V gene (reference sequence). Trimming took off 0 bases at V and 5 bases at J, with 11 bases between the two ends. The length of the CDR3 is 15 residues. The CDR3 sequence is CASSLADGVDQPQHF. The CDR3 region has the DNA TGTGCCAGCAGCTTAGCTGACGGAGTCGATCAGCCCCAGCATTTT.

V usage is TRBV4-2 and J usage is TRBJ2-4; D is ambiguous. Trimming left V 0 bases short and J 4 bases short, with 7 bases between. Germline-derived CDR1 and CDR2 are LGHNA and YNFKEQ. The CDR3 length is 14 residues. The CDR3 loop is CASSQELEKNIQYF. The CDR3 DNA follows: TGTGCCAGCAGCCAAGAGCTAGAGAAAAACATTCAGTACTTC.

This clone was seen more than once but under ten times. The CDR3 DNA sequence: TGCGCCAGCAGCTTGGGCCGAAACCCAGGTTCAGCTTTCTTT. It encodes CASSLGRNPGSAFF. The gene calls are TRBV5-1 and TRBJ1-1; D unresolved. Trimming left V 0 bases short and J 10 bases short, with 16 bases between. There are 14 residues in the CDR3. Per the germline V gene, CDR1 is SGHRS and CDR2 is YFSETQ.

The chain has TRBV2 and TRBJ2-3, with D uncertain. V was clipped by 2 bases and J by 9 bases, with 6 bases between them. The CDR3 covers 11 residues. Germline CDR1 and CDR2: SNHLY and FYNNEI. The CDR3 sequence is CASSEYRTQYF. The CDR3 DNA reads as TGTGCCAGCAGTGAATACCGGACGCAGTATTTT.

In nucleotides, the CDR3 is TGTGCCAGCAGCCCCCTTCGGACTCCTGTCACTGAAGCTTTCTTT. It is translated as CASSPLRTPVTEAFF. J is TRBJ1-1 and V is TRBV7-8; no definite D call. The germline V and J ends were trimmed by 5 bases and 4 bases, with 17 bases remaining between them. Germline V CDR1 and CDR2: SGHVS, FQNEAQ. This CDR3 is built from 15 residues.

The DNA for the CDR3 is TGCGCCAGCAGCAAAAGACTAGCGGGGGGGCAAGAGACCCAGTACTTC. Residues: CASSKRLAGGQETQYF. V usage is TRBV5-1 and J usage is TRBJ2-5, with 14 bases identical to TRBD2. V shed 4 bases, J shed 2 bases, and the junction held 4 bases outside the gene matches. The CDR3 loop spans 16 amino acids. Germline CDR1 and CDR2: SGHRS and YFSETQ.